This entry lists 29 T cell receptor beta chains sequenced from one sample in a study of Graves' ophthalmopathy and Graves' hyperthyroidism. The authors amplified TCR beta CDR3 regions from RNA transcripts. Investigators did first-round RT-PCR with HTBI primers, then second-round multiplex PCR. TCRdb re-derived calls from the multiplex PCR reads in MiXCR, one entry per CDR3 protein. The sample has about 1.1 million distinct CDR3 sequences, less than 45% seen once. The sequenced sample consisted of peripheral blood or thyroid tissue (not recorded which). The receptor source for this set is an adult man with Graves' hyperthyroidism.

Many counts were recorded for this clonotype. J is TRBJ1-2 and V is TRBV7-2, with D uncertain. This CDR3 is built from 15 residues. V dropped 4 bases and J dropped 5 bases, with 17 bases sitting between them. In germline, CDR1 is SGHTA, CDR2 FQGNSA. CDR3 in amino acids: CASSSREYTSYGYTF. The CDR3 DNA follows: TGTGCCAGCAGCTCGAGGGAGTACACCTCATATGGCTACACCTTC.

The chain couples TRBV24-1 to TRBJ2-2, with TRBD1 as a possible D gene (6 bases). Trimming took off 0 bases at V and 0 bases at J, with 13 bases between the two ends. This CDR3 spans 18 amino acids. CDR1 KGHDR and CDR2 SFDVKD come from the germline V gene. CDR3 sequence reads: CATSDLPGTYANTGELFF. The CDR3 DNA is TGTGCCACCAGTGATTTGCCGGGGACATACGCGAACACCGGGGAGCTGTTTTTT.

This clonotype has ten or more counts. The V gene is TRBV29-1, the J gene TRBJ2-5; D is unresolved. CDR3 length: 11 residues. Germline loops: CDR1 SQVTM, CDR2 ANQGSEA. V was clipped by 0 bases and J by 5 bases, with 4 bases between them. The chain's CDR3 is CSVEERETQYF. CDR3 DNA: TGCAGCGTTGAAGAAAGGGAGACCCAGTACTTC. Full variable domain (remainder filled in from reference TRBV29-1 and TRBJ2-5): SAVISQKPSRDICQRGTSLTIQCQVDSQVTMMFWYRQQPGQSLTLIATANQGSEATYESGFVIDKFPISRPNLTFSTLTVSNMSPEDSSIYLCSVEERETQYFGPGTRLLVL.

A few counts support this clonotype. This chain links TRBV7-2 with TRBJ1-4, with D uncertain. The CDR3 is made up of 14 amino acids. V gave up 0 bases and J gave up 6 bases, with 8 bases separating them. Germline loops: CDR1 SGHTA, CDR2 FQGNSA. CDR3 residues: CASSLALRDEKLFF. CDR3 bases: TGTGCCAGCAGCTTAGCGTTGAGGGATGAAAAACTGTTTTTT.

The V gene is TRBV20-1, the J gene TRBJ1-4; 8 positions agree with TRBD1. The J segment lost 6 bases and the V segment lost 5 bases, leaving 5 bases of the junction unmatched. The CDR3 length is 13 residues. Looked up from germline, CDR1 is DFQATT and CDR2 is SNEGSKA (reference sequence). CDR3 loop: CSAGSGGHEKLFF. CDR3 DNA sequence: TGCAGTGCTGGGTCAGGGGGCCATGAAAAACTGTTTTTT.

This clonotype was counted ten times or more. The genes are TRBV4-2 and TRBJ1-1; D remains unclear. The CDR3 covers 17 residues. The germline V gene encodes CDR1 LGHNA and CDR2 YNFKEQ. Trimming removed 0 bases at V and 5 bases at J, with 19 bases between. In DNA form, the CDR3 reads TGTGCCAGCAGCCAAGAGCGTGCCGGCCCGGTGGAGACTGAAGCTTTCTTT. Encoded protein: CASSQERAGPVETEAFF.

The V and J genes are TRBV10-3 and TRBJ1-2; 8 bases align to TRBD1. Looked up from germline, CDR1 is ENHRY and CDR2 is SYGVKD. Unmatched junction bases numbered 13, after V lost 6 bases and J lost 4 bases. This CDR3 has 16 amino acids. The CDR3 reads CAIRAGAYRGSYGYTF. DNA for the CDR3: TGTGCCATCAGAGCGGGGGCGTACAGGGGGAGCTATGGCTACACCTTC.

V gene TRBV19 combines with J gene TRBJ1-2; D gene unclear. The CDR3 totals 14 residues. The germline V gene has CDR1 LNHDA and CDR2 SQIVND (reference sequence). With 1 base removed from V and 4 bases from J, the gap between germline ends came to 10 bases. The CDR3 DNA follows: TGTGCCAGTAGTATAGCCCGGGGATTCTATGGCTACACCTTC. It codes for CASSIARGFYGYTF.

This chain uses TRBV19 with TRBJ1-2; D is undetermined. This CDR3 region has 9 residues. Germline V gene lookup returns CDR1 LNHDA and CDR2 SQIVND (reference sequence). CDR3 residues: CAGYYGYTF. CDR3 in DNA: TGTGCGGGGTACTATGGCTACACCTTC.

The gene calls are TRBV10-3 and TRBJ2-5; either TRBD1 or TRBD2 may fit D (5 bases each). The V end was cut by 3 bases, the J end by 6 bases, with 11 bases between. CDR3 length: 13 amino acids. Germline lookup yields CDR1 ENHRY and CDR2 SYGVKD. In nucleotides, the CDR3 is TGTGCCATCAGTGAAGGGGAGTCGAAGACCCAGTACTTC. This sequence encodes CAISEGESKTQYF.

This clonotype was seen a handful of times. The V gene is TRBV10-3, the J gene TRBJ1-1; D is undetermined. In germline, CDR1 is ENHRY, CDR2 SYGVKD. Trimming cost V 7 bases and J 4 bases, with 7 bases left between them. The length of the CDR3 is 11 residues. CDR3 DNA sequence: TGTGCCATCAAGGCCGGCACTGAAGCTTTCTTT. This codes for CAIKAGTEAFF.

This clonotype appeared many times. The chain joins TRBV14 to TRBJ2-5; 9 bases are a match to TRBD1. Germline V lookup: CDR1 SGHDN, CDR2 FVKESK. CDR3 length: 15 amino acids. With V trimmed by 0 bases and J by 5 bases, 4 bases remained unmatched. The CDR3 sequence: CASSQEGTGKETQYF. CDR3 nucleotides: TGTGCCAGCAGCCAAGAGGGGACAGGGAAGGAGACCCAGTACTTC.

This clonotype was observed many times. This sequence joins TRBV15 and TRBJ1-2; perhaps TRBD1 as D (6 bases). The CDR3 is 13 residues long. The germline V and J ends were trimmed by 2 bases and 4 bases, with 8 bases remaining between them. Germline CDR1 reads LNHNV; CDR2 reads YYDKDF (reference sequence). This chain's CDR3 is CATSRPQGYGYTF. The CDR3 nucleotides are TGTGCCACCAGCAGACCACAGGGCTATGGCTACACCTTC.

This clonotype was found a few times. The chain uses TRBV3-1 and TRBJ1-6; TRBD1 might be the D (5 bases). The CDR3 covers 14 residues. Trimming pared 6 bases from V and 9 bases from J, leaving 15 bases between. Germline loops: CDR1 LGHDT, CDR2 YNNKEL (reference sequence). CDR3 sequence (DNA): TGTGCCAGCAGGGACACAGGACCCCTTTCACCCCTCCACTTT. Translating gives CASRDTGPLSPLHF. Full variable domain (rest looked up from reference TRBV3-1 and TRBJ1-6): DTAVSQTPKYLVTQMGNDKSIKCEQNLGHDTMYWYKQDSKKFLKIMFSYNNKELIINETVPNRFSPKSPDKAHLNLHINSLELGDSAVYFCASRDTGPLSPLHFGNGTRLTVT.

V and J are TRBV28 and TRBJ2-5, with TRBD2 as a possible D gene (7 bases). V was trimmed by 8 bases and J by 5 bases, leaving 18 bases between them. Looked up from germline, CDR1 is MDHEN and CDR2 is SYDVKM. The CDR3 is 14 residues long. The CDR3 sequence is CASRPTGGRETQYF. CDR3 in DNA: TGTGCCAGCCGACCTACGGGGGGCAGGGAGACCCAGTACTTC. Looking up the rest from reference TRBV28 and TRBJ2-5 gives the full variable domain: DVKVTQSSRYLVKRTGEKVFLECVQDMDHENMFWYRQDPGLGLRLIYFSYDVKMKEKGDIPEGYSVSREKKERFSLILESASTNQTSMYLCASRPTGGRETQYFGPGTRLLVL.

This clonotype has a handful of counts. The chain couples TRBV20-1 to TRBJ1-1, with TRBD1 identical over 9 bases. Germline-derived CDR1 and CDR2 are DFQATT and SNEGSKA (reference sequence). The CDR3 sequence is 18 residues long. V lost 3 bases to trimming and J lost 4 bases; unmatched junction nucleotides: 18. CDR3 in DNA: TGCAGTGCTAGCTACTTCGTTGGGACAGGGAGTCTATTCACTGAAGCTTTCTTT. Amino acid sequence: CSASYFVGTGSLFTEAFF.

This CDR3 reads CASSEFDRGRAETQYF. For the CDR3, the DNA is TGTGCCAGCAGTGAATTCGACAGGGGGCGCGCGGAGACCCAGTACTTC. The chain combines TRBV25-1 with TRBJ2-5, with 10 bases matching TRBD1. CDR1 is MGHDK and CDR2 is SYGVNS in the germline V gene. The CDR3 is 16 amino acids. With 1 base clipped from V and 5 bases from J, the junction kept 7 bases outside the gene matches.

The chain joins TRBV7-6 to TRBJ2-7, with a possible D match to TRBD2 (5 bases). The length of the CDR3 is 14 residues. CDR1 and CDR2 (germline): SGHVS, FNYEAQ. V dropped 8 bases and J dropped 3 bases, with 17 bases sitting between them. This chain's CDR3 is CASGVSGRFYEQYF. The CDR3 coding sequence is TGTGCCAGCGGGGTGAGCGGCCGATTCTACGAGCAGTACTTC.

V is TRBV7-9 and J is TRBJ2-6, with 9 bases fitting TRBD1. The V gene end was trimmed by 5 bases and the J gene end by 2 bases; junction bases not matched to a gene: 19. Germline V gene lookup returns CDR1 SEHNR and CDR2 FQNEAQ (reference sequence). The CDR3 contains 21 residues. The CDR3 DNA is TGTGCCAGCAGCCGCCCCCCCCCCTGGACAGGGGCGATCACTGGGGCCAACGTCCTGACTTTC. Residues: CASSRPPPWTGAITGANVLTF. The full variable domain, in which reference TRBV7-9 and TRBJ2-6 provide the parts outside the CDR3, is DTGVSQNPRHKITKRGQNVTFRCDPISEHNRLYWYRQTLGQGPEFLTYFQNEAQLEKSRLLSDRFSAERPKGSFSTLEIQRTEQGDSAMYLCASSRPPPWTGAITGANVLTFGAGSRLTVL.

Concerning this clonotype itself: This may come from a read error, since a much larger clone is one base off. J is TRBJ1-5 and V is TRBV5-1; D remains ambiguous. The CDR3 sequence is 15 residues long. V lost 2 bases, J lost 2 bases, and 11 bases lay in between. Per the germline V gene, CDR1 is SGHRS and CDR2 is YFSETQ. The CDR3 loop is CASSFSPSGNQPQHF. In nucleotides, the CDR3 is TGCGCCAGCAGCTTCAGCCCCTCCGGCAATCAGCCCCAGCATTTT.

This clonotype was detected only a few times. This chain connects TRBV11-2 to TRBJ1-5; maybe TRBD1 (5 bases). Per the germline V gene, CDR1 is SGHAT and CDR2 is FQNNGV. Trimming took off 2 bases at V and 3 bases at J, with 8 bases between the two ends. CDR3 length equals 14 residues. The CDR3 spells CASSLWGPNQPQHF. In DNA, the CDR3 is TGTGCCAGCAGCTTATGGGGACCCAATCAGCCCCAGCATTTT. Supplemented by reference TRBV11-2 and TRBJ1-5, the full variable domain reads EAGVAQSPRYKIIEKRQSVAFWCNPISGHATLYWYQQILGQGPKLLIQFQNNGVVDDSQLPKDRFSAERLKGVDSTLKIQPAKLEDSAVYLCASSLWGPNQPQHFGDGTRLSIL.

This clonotype occurred many times. V gene TRBV20-1 combines with J gene TRBJ2-7; D gene ambiguous. Germline-derived CDR1 and CDR2 are DFQATT and SNEGSKA (reference sequence). Trimming left V 0 bases short and J 7 bases short, with 22 bases between. The CDR3 contains 16 residues. The CDR3 loop reads CSARDSRTTRVREQYF. As DNA, the CDR3 is TGCAGTGCTAGAGATTCCCGTACTACCCGAGTGCGGGAGCAGTACTTC.

This chain links TRBV15 with TRBJ1-4; 10 bases fit TRBD1. V lost 8 bases to trimming and J lost 7 bases; unmatched junction nucleotides: 10. The CDR3 is 15 amino acids. Germline V lookup: CDR1 LNHNV, CDR2 YYDKDF (reference sequence). The DNA for the CDR3 is TGTGCCACCCTGAATAGCGGGACAGGGGTTGAAAAACTGTTTTTT. The encoded protein is CATLNSGTGVEKLFF.

This clonotype came up a few times. The chain combines TRBV5-6 with TRBJ1-2; D may be TRBD1 (6 bases). Trimming cost V 1 base and J 4 bases, with 20 bases left between them. Germline V CDR1 and CDR2: SGHDT, YYEEEE. The CDR3 is 17 amino acids. The CDR3 protein is CASSLSTQGLLFYGYTF. CDR3 nucleotide sequence: TGTGCCAGCAGCTTGAGTACACAGGGACTTCTCTTCTATGGCTACACCTTC.

This clonotype was found a few times. One junction end does not reproduce the germline sequence, and a read error may be involved. The chain is built from TRBV10-2 and TRBJ2-7; D possibly corresponds to TRBD2 (5 bases). There are 14 residues in the CDR3. Germline CDR1 is WSHSY and CDR2 is SAAADI. The CDR3 bases are TGTGCCAGCAGTGAATTGGGGTCTCGGGGCGAGCAGTACTTC. Its translation: CASSELGSRGEQYF.

This clonotype was seen at least ten times. J is TRBJ1-2 and V is TRBV2; 8 nucleotides match TRBD1. V gave up 9 bases and J gave up 4 bases; unmatched junction bases: 10. The germline gives CDR1 SNHLY, CDR2 FYNNEI. This CDR3 is built from 14 residues. The CDR3 here is CARMLPGGSYGYTF. As DNA, the CDR3 is TGTGCCAGAATGCTCCCAGGGGGCAGCTATGGCTACACCTTC.

There are many counts of this clonotype. This chain links TRBV7-8 with TRBJ2-2; 9 bases match TRBD2. Germline CDR1 reads SGHVS; CDR2 reads FQNEAQ. After removal of 1 base from V and 6 bases from J, the junction contained 3 bases not matched to a gene. This CDR3 is 15 amino acids long. CDR3 loop: CASSLVAGEPGELFF. Here the CDR3 DNA reads TGTGCCAGCAGCTTAGTAGCGGGAGAACCCGGGGAGCTGTTTTTT.

The V call is TRBV6-5, the J call TRBJ2-5; 9 bases agree with TRBD2. CDR1 and CDR2 (germline): MNHEY, SVGAGI. This CDR3 spans 17 amino acids. V shed 4 bases, J shed 2 bases, and the junction held 11 bases outside the gene matches. The CDR3: CASSSGYSGGIQETQYF. CDR3 bases: TGTGCCAGCAGTTCCGGATATAGCGGGGGAATACAAGAGACCCAGTACTTC.

The count of this clonotype is one. This sequence joins TRBV12-3 or TRBV12-4 and TRBJ1-3, with D tentatively TRBD1 (6 bases). The CDR3 length is 15 residues. Trimming took 3 bases from V and 2 from J, leaving 11 bases between them. CDR3 nucleotides: TGTGCCAGCAGTTTTTCATCAGGGGCTGGAAACACCATATATTTT. This codes for CASSFSSGAGNTIYF.